This TCR beta chain was recorded in a study of control samples from healthy donors and cancer patients. The data were produced by immunoSEQ multiplex PCR, yet TCRdb's version contains in-frame clones alone and is incomplete. There are some 120,000 clones in the sample; more than 75% occur only once, and 2% to 3% lies in the top ten. The CDR3 contains 13 residues. Germline assignment: CDR1 LGHDT and CDR2 YNNKEL (reference sequence). The ends were cut back, 6 bases at V and 5 bases at J, with 13 bases in the middle. The chain has TRBV3-1 (or the pseudogene TRBV3-2) and TRBJ1-1; D may be TRBD1 (6 bases). The sequenced material came from blood. This sequence was found in a woman between 65 and 79 years old in good health. The CDR3 protein is CASRYRGDTEAFF. The CDR3, as DNA: TGTGCCAGCAGATATAGGGGGGATACTGAAGCTTTCTTT.